What follows are 3 T cell receptor beta chains derived from one specimen sequenced in a study of cytomegalovirus exposure and HLA in healthy donors. Primers included in the PCR were 60 Vbeta and 13 Jbeta primers. TCRdb's table, derived via immunoSEQ multiplex PCR, lists solely in-frame clones and lacks some. The sample contains roughly 190,000 clones, 79% of which appear only once. Material: PBMCs. These receptors all come from a woman in her fifties or sixties in good health and CMV-seronegative.

The rearrangement links TRBV19 to TRBJ1-1, with D possibly matching TRBD1 (5 bases). Germline CDR1 LNHDA, CDR2 SQIVND (reference sequence). Trimming took 2 bases from V and 5 from J, leaving 15 bases between them. This CDR3 is 15 amino acids long. For the CDR3, the DNA is TGTGCCAGTAGTATATCCCTAACACCAGGGACTGAAGCTTTCTTT. It specifies CASSISLTPGTEAFF. The whole variable domain, remainder taken from reference TRBV19 and TRBJ1-1, is DGGITQSPKYLFRKEGQNVTLSCEQNLNHDAMYWYRQDPGQGLRLIYYSQIVNDFQKGDIAEGYSVSREKKESFPLTVTSAQKNPTAFYLCASSISLTPGTEAFFGQGTRLTVV.

This chain joins TRBV29-1 and TRBJ2-7, with a weak D call TRBD1 (6 bases). This CDR3 comprises 15 residues. The V gene's germline CDR1 is SQVTM and CDR2 ANQGSEA. The V and J ends lost 1 base and 1 base respectively, with 14 bases between them. For the CDR3, the DNA is TGCAGCGTTGAAGGGGCAGGGGTGCGTTCCTACGAGCAGTACTTC. It translates to CSVEGAGVRSYEQYF.

The gene calls are TRBV2 and TRBJ1-4; a weak D match, TRBD1 (5 bases). The V gene lost 8 bases and the J gene lost 8 bases, with 15 bases spanning the gap. Germline values: CDR1 SNHLY, CDR2 FYNNEI. The CDR3 has 13 amino acids. CDR3: CASDGAVEEKLFF. The CDR3 nucleotides read TGTGCCAGCGATGGGGCAGTTGAGGAAAAACTGTTTTTT.